This T cell receptor (beta chain) was found in a study of CD8 T cells in ankylosing spondylitis. In germline, CDR1 is MDHEN, CDR2 SYDVKM. Trimming cost V 9 bases and J 2 bases, with 17 bases left between them. The CDR3 runs to 14 residues. This clonotype was counted between two and nine times. TCRdb re-called the 5' RACE reads with MiXCR, one entry per CDR3 protein. The data show around 150,000 distinct CDR3 sequences, about 7% seen once. The chain couples TRBV28 to TRBJ2-7, with D possibly TRBD1 on 6 matching bases. The TCR originated in a female donor with ankylosing spondylitis or in good health (not recorded which). Sequenced sample: blood, either unsorted or a sorted T cell fraction (not recorded which). This chain's CDR3 is CASKDRLPPYEQYF. The CDR3 coding sequence is TGTGCCAGTAAAGACAGGCTCCCTCCCTACGAGCAGTACTTC.